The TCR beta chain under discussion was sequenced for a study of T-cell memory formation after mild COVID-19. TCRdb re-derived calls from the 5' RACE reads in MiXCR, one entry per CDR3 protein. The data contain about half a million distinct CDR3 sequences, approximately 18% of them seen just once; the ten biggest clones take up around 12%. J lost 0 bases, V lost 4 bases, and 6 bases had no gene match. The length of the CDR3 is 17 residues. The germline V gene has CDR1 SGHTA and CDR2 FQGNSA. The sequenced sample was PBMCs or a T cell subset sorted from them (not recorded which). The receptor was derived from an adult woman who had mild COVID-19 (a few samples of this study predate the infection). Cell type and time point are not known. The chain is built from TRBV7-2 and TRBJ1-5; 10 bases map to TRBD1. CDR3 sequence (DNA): TGTGCCAGCAGCTCGCTAGGGACAGGGGCTAGCAATCAGCCCCAGCATTTT. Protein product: CASSSLGTGASNQPQHF.